This T cell receptor beta chain is from a study of blood T cells in healthy people across ages. This CDR3 is built from 13 residues. The V end lost 11 bases, the J end lost 5 bases, and 16 bases lay between the germline ends. Germline loops: CDR1 LNHNV, CDR2 YYDKDF (reference sequence). In the case of this clonotype: Being one base from a much bigger clone, this may be a read error.

Combining a sample-barcoded 5' primer with a J-beta primer mix, a second PCR ran for roughly 7 to 11 cycles. TCRdb redid the calling of the 5' RACE reads with MiXCR, one entry per CDR3 protein. The sample records 650,000 or so distinct CDR3 sequences, roughly half being singletons. Sequencing was done on a sample of blood. The receptor's source is an elderly woman in good health. This chain uses TRBV15 with TRBJ2-1, with a weak D call TRBD1 (6 bases). The chain's CDR3 is CAAQDYRDNEQFF. DNA of the CDR3: TGTGCCGCCCAGGATTACAGGGACAATGAGCAGTTCTTC. Based on the CDR3 plus reference TRBV15 and TRBJ2-1, the full variable domain is DAMVIQNPRYQVTQFGKPVTLSCSQTLNHNVMYWYQQKSSQAPKLLFHYYDKDFNNEADTPDNFQSRRPNTSFCFLDIRSPGLGDTAMYLCAAQDYRDNEQFFGPGTRLTVL.